The next 26 T cell receptor beta chains were all read from a single sample in a study of cytotoxic CD8 clonotypes in ibrutinib-treated CLL. Sequencing used immunoSEQ multiplex PCR; TCRdb keeps in-frame clones, though not all of them. This table holds hundreds of thousands of clones, 70% found once. Sequenced here: PBMCs, sampled after 24 months of ibrutinib treatment. These receptors were taken from a human donor with chronic lymphocytic leukemia.

V and J are TRBV7-2 and TRBJ2-3; 9 bases are a match to TRBD1. The CDR3 totals 17 residues. The germline V gene has CDR1 SGHTA and CDR2 FQGNSA. Trimming removed 1 base from V and 6 bases from J; junction bases left unmatched: 11. The CDR3 reads CASSLGVSGQGWDTQYF. For the CDR3, the DNA is TGTGCCAGCAGCTTAGGAGTATCAGGACAGGGGTGGGATACGCAGTATTTT.

V usage is TRBV28 and J usage is TRBJ2-4; 7 bases align to TRBD1. Looked up from germline, CDR1 is MDHEN and CDR2 is SYDVKM. J gave up 1 base and V 4 bases, and 4 bases lay outside the gene matches. CDR3 length equals 15 residues. The CDR3 nucleotides read TGTGCCAGCAGTTGGACAGGCCTGGCCAAAAACATTCAGTACTTC. It codes for CASSWTGLAKNIQYF. The whole variable domain, remainder taken from reference TRBV28 and TRBJ2-4, is DVKVTQSSRYLVKRTGEKVFLECVQDMDHENMFWYRQDPGLGLRLIYFSYDVKMKEKGDIPEGYSVSREKKERFSLILESASTNQTSMYLCASSWTGLAKNIQYFGAGTRLSVL.

The chain is built from TRBV9 and TRBJ2-5, with 12 bases lining up with TRBD2. The CDR3 length is 16 residues. Germline values: CDR1 SGDLS, CDR2 YYNGEE. V dropped 3 bases and J dropped 4; count of bases not matched to a gene: 7. The CDR3 loop is CASSASLAGGGETQYF. The CDR3 DNA reads as TGTGCCAGCAGCGCAAGCCTAGCGGGAGGGGGAGAGACCCAGTACTTC. Together with reference TRBV9 and TRBJ2-5, the CDR3 gives the full variable domain: DSGVTQTPKHLITATGQRVTLRCSPRSGDLSVYWYQQSLDQGLQFLIQYYNGEERAKGNILERFSAQQFPDLHSELNLSSLELGDSALYFCASSASLAGGGETQYFGPGTRLLVL.

This clone was observed a handful of times. The gene calls are TRBV5-1 and TRBJ1-1, with D perhaps TRBD1 (5 bases). The CDR3 extends over 15 amino acids. Per the germline V gene, CDR1 is SGHRS and CDR2 is YFSETQ. Trimming removed 0 bases from V and 1 base from J, with 10 bases in between. CDR3 sequence reads: CASSLAPGENTEAFF. The CDR3 DNA follows: TGCGCCAGCAGCTTGGCCCCGGGGGAGAACACTGAAGCTTTCTTT.

This clone was observed once. V and J are TRBV28 and TRBJ2-7, with D possibly being TRBD1 (6 bases). This CDR3 spans 14 amino acids. Germline lookup yields CDR1 MDHEN and CDR2 SYDVKM. Trimming left V 5 bases short and J 9 bases short, with 20 bases between. DNA of the CDR3: TGTGCCAGCAGTCTTTGGGCCGAACAGGGCCTGCAGTACTTC. Translated, it gives CASSLWAEQGLQYF. The variable domain in full, with the rest retrieved from reference TRBV28 and TRBJ2-7, is DVKVTQSSRYLVKRTGEKVFLECVQDMDHENMFWYRQDPGLGLRLIYFSYDVKMKEKGDIPEGYSVSREKKERFSLILESASTNQTSMYLCASSLWAEQGLQYFGPGTRLTVT.

This clone was seen a single time. This chain joins TRBV7-2 and TRBJ2-2; TRBD1 matches 10 bases. Per germline, CDR1 SGHTA and CDR2 FQGNSA. The CDR3 has 15 residues. The J segment lost 7 bases and the V segment lost 6 bases, leaving 8 bases of the junction unmatched. The CDR3: CASRTGTGVFGELFF. The CDR3, as DNA: TGTGCCAGCAGGACCGGGACAGGGGTTTTCGGGGAGCTGTTTTTT.

V and J are TRBV6-5 and TRBJ2-1; 7 bases are shared with TRBD1. The V gene end was trimmed by 7 bases and the J gene end by 5 bases; junction bases not matched to a gene: 11. CDR1 MNHEY and CDR2 SVGAGI come from the germline V gene. This CDR3 contains 15 residues. The CDR3 sequence is CASTDRDSKNNEQFF. The CDR3 bases are TGTGCCAGCACTGACCGGGACAGCAAAAACAATGAGCAGTTCTTC.

The gene calls are TRBV18 and TRBJ2-7; 8 bases match TRBD2. Trimming removed 0 bases from V and 8 bases from J; junction bases left unmatched: 6. This CDR3 comprises 14 residues. CDR1 is KGHSH and CDR2 is LQKENI in the germline V gene. The CDR3 region is CASSPPEREGQQYF. Written as DNA, the CDR3 is TGTGCCAGCTCACCACCGGAACGGGAGGGCCAGCAGTACTTC.

This clone was observed once. The chain uses TRBV19 and TRBJ2-2; 7 bases line up with TRBD1. J was trimmed by 5 bases and V by 4 bases; bases with no gene match: 4. Looked up from germline, CDR1 is LNHDA and CDR2 is SQIVND (reference sequence). The CDR3 is 14 amino acids. The CDR3 nucleotides read TGTGCCAGTAGTACGCGACAGGGTACCGGGGAGCTGTTTTTT. Translated, it gives CASSTRQGTGELFF.

With regard to this clone: The identical CDR3 is also encoded by other nucleotide sequences in the sample. V gene TRBV25-1 combines with J gene TRBJ2-1, with 13 bases that match TRBD2. Germline CDR1 MGHDK, CDR2 SYGVNS. Trimming removed 4 bases from V and 7 bases from J; junction bases left unmatched: 4. This CDR3 has 15 amino acids. Here the CDR3 reads CASSGGLAGANEQFF. The CDR3 DNA follows: TGTGCCAGCAGTGGCGGACTAGCGGGAGCGAATGAGCAGTTCTTC.

As for this clone: One end of the junction varies from germline; a read error may be responsible. The genes are TRBV30 and TRBJ1-5; D gene ambiguous. The germline CDR1 and CDR2 sequences are GTSNPN and SVGIG (reference sequence). The CDR3 covers 13 residues. CDR3 sequence reads: CAWSEEGNQPQHF. In DNA, the CDR3 is TGTGCCTGGAGTGAAGAGGGCAACCAGCCCCAGCATTTT.

The chain's CDR3 is CASSQEWQAPYGYTF. CDR3 nucleotides: TGCGCCAGCAGCCAAGAGTGGCAGGCTCCCTATGGCTACACCTTC. The chain is built from TRBV4-3 and TRBJ1-2; D is unclear. Trimming cost V 0 bases and J 4 bases, with 12 bases left between them. The CDR3 runs to 15 residues. Germline CDR1 reads LGHNA; CDR2 reads YSLEER.

The CDR3 nucleotides read TGTGCCAGCAGCATCGGGCAGGCCTCTGCCTTTGGCTACACCTTC. Encoded protein: CASSIGQASAFGYTF. The genes are TRBV11-2 and TRBJ1-2; D not resolved. CDR1 and CDR2 (germline): SGHAT, FQNNGV. Trimming left V 5 bases short and J 7 bases short, with 20 bases between. This CDR3 is 15 amino acids long. Using reference TRBV11-2 and TRBJ1-2 for the parts outside the CDR3, the full variable domain is EAGVAQSPRYKIIEKRQSVAFWCNPISGHATLYWYQQILGQGPKLLIQFQNNGVVDDSQLPKDRFSAERLKGVDSTLKIQPAKLEDSAVYLCASSIGQASAFGYTFGSGTRLTVV.

This clone was seen a single time. This sequence joins TRBV2 and TRBJ2-3; D is ambiguous. With 3 bases removed from V and 0 bases from J, the gap between germline ends came to 7 bases. The CDR3 is 14 residues long. The germline V gene encodes CDR1 SNHLY and CDR2 FYNNEI. CDR3 sequence reads: CASSEGRSTDTQYF. CDR3 sequence (DNA): TGTGCCAGCAGTGAGGGCCGGAGCACAGATACGCAGTATTTT.

The chain employs TRBV6-5 and TRBJ2-2, with a tentative D call TRBD2 (6 bases). CDR1 and CDR2 from the germline V gene are MNHEY and SVGAGI. V lost 8 bases, J lost 7 bases, and 14 bases lay in between. The CDR3 covers 13 residues. DNA for the CDR3: TGTGCCAGCGGGTCGGGAGTAAACGGGGAGCTGTTTTTT. Translation gives CASGSGVNGELFF.

J is TRBJ1-5 and V is TRBV27; weak D call: TRBD1 (5 bases). Germline values: CDR1 MNHEY, CDR2 SMNVEV (reference sequence). This CDR3 contains 14 residues. The V and J ends lost 2 bases and 7 bases respectively, with 12 bases between them. The CDR3 loop reads CASSLQGVGQPQHF. The CDR3 bases are TGTGCCAGCAGTTTACAAGGGGTGGGGCAGCCCCAGCATTTT.

This clone was observed a single time. The rearrangement joins TRBV7-9 to TRBJ1-1; TRBD1 agrees at 8 bases. Trimming at V came to 5 bases and at J to 5 bases, leaving 10 bases not matched to a gene. CDR1 and CDR2 from the germline V gene are SEHNR and FQNEAQ (reference sequence). This CDR3 has 15 amino acids. This CDR3 is CASSHPRTGSTEAFF. DNA of the CDR3: TGTGCCAGCAGCCACCCCAGGACAGGGTCTACTGAAGCTTTCTTT.

V is TRBV28 and J is TRBJ2-7, with D possibly being TRBD1 or TRBD2 (5 bases each). The CDR3 sequence is 10 residues long. Per germline, CDR1 MDHEN and CDR2 SYDVKM. V dropped 10 bases and J dropped 5 bases, with 9 bases sitting between them. In nucleotides, the CDR3 is TGTGCCACCGGGGCCCACGAGCAGTACTTC. Its protein is CATGAHEQYF. The variable domain in full, completed from reference TRBV28 and TRBJ2-7, reads DVKVTQSSRYLVKRTGEKVFLECVQDMDHENMFWYRQDPGLGLRLIYFSYDVKMKEKGDIPEGYSVSREKKERFSLILESASTNQTSMYLCATGAHEQYFGPGTRLTVT.

In this sample, this clone turned up a few times. The genes are TRBV29-1 and TRBJ2-5; 10 nucleotides agree with TRBD1. Trimming at V came to 4 bases and at J to 8 bases, leaving 4 bases not matched to a gene. Germline loops: CDR1 SQVTM, CDR2 ANQGSEA. The CDR3 loop spans 12 amino acids. The CDR3 region is CSVAGTGETQYF. Here the CDR3 DNA reads TGCAGCGTTGCCGGGACAGGGGAAACCCAGTACTTC.

The chain has TRBV28 and TRBJ2-7; TRBD1 is a possible D gene (5 bases). The germline gives CDR1 MDHEN, CDR2 SYDVKM. The CDR3 spans 15 residues. Trimming left V 1 base short and J 5 bases short, with 15 bases between. The CDR3 is CASSLFRQGSHEQYF. CDR3 DNA sequence: TGTGCCAGCAGTTTATTTCGGCAGGGCAGTCACGAGCAGTACTTC.

The chain carries TRBV27 and TRBJ2-7; D not resolved. The CDR3 totals 13 residues. Looked up from germline, CDR1 is MNHEY and CDR2 is SMNVEV (reference sequence). V gave up 4 bases and J gave up 2 bases, with 9 bases separating them. CDR3 in DNA: TGTGCCAGCAGTTCTGTCGGACCCTACGAGCAGTACTTC. It translates to CASSSVGPYEQYF.

The J gene is TRBJ1-2, the V gene TRBV6-6; perhaps TRBD1 as D (6 bases). CDR3 size: 13 residues. Trimming left V 1 base short and J 7 bases short, with 10 bases between. Germline loops: CDR1 MNHNY, CDR2 SVGAGI (reference sequence). The CDR3 here is CASSYWGPLGYTF. In nucleotides, the CDR3 is TGTGCCAGCAGTTACTGGGGGCCCCTTGGCTACACCTTC.

The chain recombines TRBV5-1 with TRBJ2-7; maybe TRBD1 (6 bases). The CDR3 is 15 residues long. Germline V lookup: CDR1 SGHRS, CDR2 YFSETQ. V dropped 4 bases and J dropped 4 bases, with 18 bases sitting between them. CDR3 sequence: CASSSGGAGVYEQYF. CDR3 bases: TGCGCCAGCAGCAGCGGTGGGGCAGGGGTTTACGAGCAGTACTTC.

The rearrangement links TRBV5-1 to TRBJ2-2; the D gene could be TRBD1 or TRBD2 (5 bases each). The CDR3 extends over 8 amino acids. Germline V gene lookup returns CDR1 SGHRS and CDR2 YFSETQ. V dropped 4 bases and J dropped 16 bases, with 5 bases sitting between them. The DNA for the CDR3 is TGCGCCAGCAGCGGGGGGTTTTTT. This gives the protein CASSGGFF.

This clone showed up just a few times. The rearrangement joins TRBV2 to TRBJ1-5; TRBD1 is a possible D gene (6 bases). The CDR3 has 13 residues. CDR1 and CDR2 from the germline V gene are SNHLY and FYNNEI. V dropped 4 bases and J dropped 7 bases, with 11 bases sitting between them. In DNA, the CDR3 is TGTGCCAGCAGTGTCAGGGGCGGGCAGCCCCAGCATTTT. This codes for CASSVRGGQPQHF.

Comment on this clone: At one of its ends the junction is not consistent with the germline gene, which may arise from a read error. This chain uses TRBV6-5 with TRBJ2-1; 7 bases align to TRBD2. Germline V CDR1 and CDR2: MNHEY, SVGAGI. The CDR3 spans 16 residues. CDR3 DNA: TGTGCCAGCAGTTACTCTGGGGGAGGGGCCTATAATGAGCAGTTCTTC. Protein product: CASSYSGGGAYNEQFF.